These 22 T cell receptor beta chains share one sample of origin, sequenced in a study of cytomegalovirus exposure and HLA in healthy donors. A multiplex PCR was run with 60 Vbeta primers and 13 Jbeta primers. Method: immunoSEQ multiplex PCR; TCRdb's copy keeps in-frame clones and lacks some. The sample includes roughly 290,000 clones, 80% of them seen just once. Sequencing was done on a sample of PBMCs. The receptors derive from a girl under 10 years old in good health and CMV-seronegative.

The V and J genes are TRBV19 and TRBJ2-7, with 11 bases lining up with TRBD1. CDR1 is LNHDA, CDR2 SQIVND, per germline (reference sequence). This CDR3 has 19 amino acids. V lost 6 bases to trimming and J lost 3 bases; unmatched junction nucleotides: 19. The CDR3 protein is CASSRSPGTGGHFFYEQYF. The CDR3 DNA reads as TGTGCCAGTAGCCGATCCCCCGGGACAGGGGGGCACTTCTTCTACGAGCAGTACTTC.

The chain combines TRBV2 with TRBJ2-1; 8 nucleotides agree with TRBD1. This CDR3 has 16 amino acids. Trimming cost V 7 bases and J 5 bases; bases outside gene matches: 13. CDR1 and CDR2 (germline): SNHLY, FYNNEI. CDR3 region: CASTRGAGQGNNEQFF. The CDR3 bases are TGTGCCAGCACTCGTGGGGCCGGACAGGGAAACAATGAGCAGTTCTTC. The full variable domain, rest sourced from reference TRBV2 and TRBJ2-1, is EPEVTQTPSHQVTQMGQEVILRCVPISNHLYFYWYRQILGQKVEFLVSFYNNEISEKSEIFDDQFSVERPDGSNFTLKIRSTKLEDSAMYFCASTRGAGQGNNEQFFGPGTRLTVL.

The V gene is TRBV5-4, the J gene TRBJ2-4; perhaps TRBD1 as D (5 bases). The germline V gene has CDR1 SGHNT and CDR2 YYREEE (reference sequence). Trimming removed 3 bases from V and 3 bases from J, with 25 bases in between. This CDR3 spans 19 amino acids. The CDR3 DNA reads TGTGCCAGCAGCTCCCTCGGGTTCTCTGACAGCCTGAGCAAAAACATTCAGTACTTC. Its protein product is CASSSLGFSDSLSKNIQYF.

The chain carries TRBV2 and TRBJ2-2; maybe TRBD1 (6 bases). Looked up from germline, CDR1 is SNHLY and CDR2 is FYNNEI. This CDR3 contains 16 residues. Trimming stripped 2 bases from V and 4 bases from J, with 14 bases between. CDR3 bases: TGTGCCAGCAGTGAACTGGGGGCTCGTGTCACCGGGGAGCTGTTTTTT. Its protein is CASSELGARVTGELFF.

The table lists this clone with a few counts. CDR3 coding DNA: TGTGCTAGTGGTTCGGGCTCCTACGAGCAGTACTTC. This codes for CASGSGSYEQYF. The V call is TRBV12-5, the J call TRBJ2-7; D remains ambiguous. V lost 4 bases to trimming and J lost 0 bases, with 4 bases between them. The CDR3 is 12 amino acids. Germline V gene lookup returns CDR1 LGHNT and CDR2 FRNRAP.

The chain is built from TRBV19 and TRBJ2-1, with TRBD2 matching 7 bases. V lost 8 bases and J lost 1; bases outside the gene matches: 8. The CDR3 runs to 15 residues. From germline, CDR1 is LNHDA and CDR2 SQIVND (reference sequence). DNA for the CDR3: TGTGCCAGTGCGTGGCGACTAGCATCCTACAATGAGCAGTTCTTC. It specifies CASAWRLASYNEQFF.

This clone was seen once. This chain joins TRBV19 and TRBJ2-4; 8 nucleotides line up with TRBD1. V was pared by 4 bases and J by 1 base, with 15 bases of the junction left unmatched. Germline V gene sequence: CDR1 LNHDA, CDR2 SQIVND (reference sequence). The CDR3 is made up of 19 amino acids. CDR3 in DNA: TGTGCCAGTAGTAAAGCAGGGGGCGATTTAATACGGGCCAAAAACATTCAGTACTTC. Its translation: CASSKAGGDLIRAKNIQYF.

This chain uses TRBV7-7 with TRBJ2-1; D is ambiguous. Looked up from germline, CDR1 is SSHAT and CDR2 is FNYEAQ (reference sequence). The V gene lost 1 base and the J gene lost 5 bases, with 12 bases spanning the gap. The CDR3 length is 15 residues. Here the CDR3 reads CASSLDLYEDNEQFF. The CDR3 DNA follows: TGTGCCAGCAGCTTAGACCTATATGAGGACAATGAGCAGTTCTTC. Complete variable domain (other parts from reference TRBV7-7 and TRBJ2-1): GAGVSQSPRYKVTKRGQDVTLRCDPISSHATLYWYQQALGQGPEFLTYFNYEAQPDKSGLPSDRFSAERPEGSISTLTIQRTEQRDSAMYRCASSLDLYEDNEQFFGPGTRLTVL.

The V and J genes are TRBV5-1 and TRBJ2-1; 10 bases map to TRBD2. Unmatched junction bases numbered 13, after V lost 1 base and J lost 12 bases. Germline V CDR1 and CDR2: SGHRS, YFSETQ. This CDR3 is 16 amino acids long. In DNA form, the CDR3 reads TGCGCCAGCAGCTTGATTAGCGGGGGGCCGAGTAAGTTGCAGTTCTTC. Translation: CASSLISGGPSKLQFF.

CDR3: CASSLTQGNYGYTF. The CDR3 DNA follows: TGTGCCAGCAGTTTAACTCAGGGGAACTATGGCTACACCTTC. The chain uses TRBV28 and TRBJ1-2, with D possibly TRBD1 on 6 matching bases. The V gene lost 2 bases and the J gene lost 2 bases, with 9 bases spanning the gap. Germline CDR1 is MDHEN and CDR2 is SYDVKM. The CDR3 is made up of 14 amino acids.

This chain joins TRBV5-5 and TRBJ2-3; D uncertain. The ends were cut back, 0 bases at V and 0 bases at J, with 5 bases in the middle. Looked up from germline, CDR1 is SGHKS and CDR2 is YYEKEE (reference sequence). CDR3 length: 14 residues. In DNA form, the CDR3 reads TGTGCCAGCAGCTTGGAGAGGAGCACAGATACGCAGTATTTT. Translated: CASSLERSTDTQYF. The entire variable domain, with the rest obtained from reference TRBV5-5 and TRBJ2-3, is as follows: DAGVTQSPTHLIKTRGQQVTLRCSPISGHKSVSWYQQVLGQGPQFIFQYYEKEERGRGNFPDRFSARQFPNYSSELNVNALLLGDSALYLCASSLERSTDTQYFGPGTRLTVL.

The chain couples TRBV4-2 to TRBJ2-3, with D perhaps TRBD2 (7 bases). CDR3 length: 16 residues. The V and J ends lost 0 bases and 3 bases respectively, with 13 bases between them. Germline CDR1 LGHNA, CDR2 YNFKEQ. CDR3 residues: CASSQDWGGLTDTQYF. The CDR3 coding sequence is TGTGCCAGCAGCCAAGATTGGGGGGGCCTTACAGATACGCAGTATTTT.

The gene calls are TRBV11-3 and TRBJ2-6, with D perhaps TRBD2 (6 bases). The CDR3 length is 15 residues. Per the germline V gene, CDR1 is SGHNT and CDR2 is YENEEA. Trimming left V 11 bases short and J 0 bases short, with 14 bases between. CDR3 DNA sequence: TGTGCCGTGGGCGGGACGGACTCTGGGGCCAACGTCCTGACTTTC. As protein: CAVGGTDSGANVLTF.

This sequence joins TRBV9 and TRBJ2-2; 8 bases align to TRBD1. Trimming removed 3 bases from V and 2 bases from J; junction bases left unmatched: 6. This CDR3 has 16 residues. CDR1 SGDLS and CDR2 YYNGEE come from the germline V gene. The CDR3 here is CASSGDRRINTGELFF. CDR3 DNA: TGTGCCAGCAGCGGGGACAGGCGGATTAACACCGGGGAGCTGTTTTTT.

This clone was picked up one time. The genes are TRBV19 and TRBJ2-7, with 7 bases identical to TRBD2. V lost 4 bases, J lost 1 base, and 1 base stayed unmatched. Germline V gives CDR1 LNHDA, CDR2 SQIVND (reference sequence). CDR3 length: 13 residues. The CDR3 is CASSSGGSYEQYF. The CDR3 DNA reads TGTGCCAGTAGTAGCGGGGGATCCTACGAGCAGTACTTC.

This clone occurred once. CDR3 region: CASSGGSGSVYNEQFF. The CDR3 DNA follows: TGTGCCAGCAGTGGGGGTAGCGGGAGTGTCTACAATGAGCAGTTCTTC. The chain employs TRBV6-1 and TRBJ2-1, with 9 bases fitting TRBD2. The CDR3 runs to 16 residues. Per the germline V gene, CDR1 is MNHNS and CDR2 is SASEGT. V trimming: 4 bases; J trimming: 3 bases; junction bases outside the gene matches: 7.

The chain carries TRBV6-5 and TRBJ2-5; D perhaps matches TRBD2 (5 bases). V was pared by 3 bases and J by 5 bases, with 10 bases between. The CDR3 length is 13 residues. The germline gives CDR1 MNHEY, CDR2 SVGAGI. CDR3 protein: CASSYGPGETQYF. The DNA of the CDR3 is TGTGCCAGCAGTTATGGACCGGGGGAGACCCAGTACTTC.

The rearrangement links TRBV29-1 to TRBJ1-1; TRBD1 might be the D (6 bases). CDR3 length: 16 amino acids. Germline values: CDR1 SQVTM, CDR2 ANQGSEA. V gave up 4 bases and J gave up 1 base, with 19 bases separating them. CDR3 protein: CSVVALGQRKNTEAFF. CDR3 sequence (DNA): TGCAGCGTTGTCGCGCTCGGACAGCGAAAGAACACTGAAGCTTTCTTT.

This sequence joins TRBV4-2 and TRBJ2-3; 11 bases match TRBD2. V shed 5 bases, J shed 0 bases, and the junction held 10 bases outside the gene matches. This CDR3 has 18 amino acids. CDR1 and CDR2 from the germline V gene are LGHNA and YNFKEQ. CDR3 in amino acids: CASSFHQRLAGSTDTQYF. Here the CDR3 DNA reads TGTGCCAGCAGCTTCCACCAAAGACTAGCGGGGAGCACAGATACGCAGTATTTT.

The chain couples TRBV4-2 to TRBJ2-3, with 8 bases fitting TRBD2. Germline CDR1 and CDR2: LGHNA and YNFKEQ. This CDR3 has 16 residues. The junction had 7 bases not matched to a gene; V was cut back by 0 bases and J by 5 bases. This CDR3 reads CASSQDPGGKGDTQYF. CDR3 DNA sequence: TGTGCCAGCAGCCAAGATCCGGGAGGGAAGGGAGATACGCAGTATTTT.

The gene calls are TRBV28 and TRBJ2-2, with 7 positions matching TRBD2. Trimming cost V 8 bases and J 4 bases; bases outside gene matches: 4. The CDR3 totals 13 residues. Germline lookup yields CDR1 MDHEN and CDR2 SYDVKM. This CDR3 reads CASGGGSTGELFF. For the CDR3, the DNA is TGTGCCAGCGGCGGGGGTTCCACCGGGGAGCTGTTTTTT. Full variable domain (missing parts from reference TRBV28 and TRBJ2-2): DVKVTQSSRYLVKRTGEKVFLECVQDMDHENMFWYRQDPGLGLRLIYFSYDVKMKEKGDIPEGYSVSREKKERFSLILESASTNQTSMYLCASGGGSTGELFFGEGSRLTVL.

The chain uses TRBV25-1 and TRBJ2-5; D might be TRBD1 (6 bases). With 6 bases removed from V and 1 base from J, the gap between germline ends came to 6 bases. The V gene's germline CDR1 is MGHDK and CDR2 SYGVNS. The CDR3 has 12 amino acids. CDR3 region: CASRDSQETQYF. CDR3 coding DNA: TGTGCCAGCAGGGACAGCCAAGAGACCCAGTACTTC.